Below are 17 T cell receptor beta chains sequenced from a single sample in a study of cytomegalovirus exposure and HLA in healthy donors. PCR used 60 Vbeta primers and 13 Jbeta primers. The data were produced by immunoSEQ multiplex PCR, yet TCRdb's version contains in-frame clones alone and is incomplete. The sample carries around 160,000 clones, about 78% recorded once. The sample consisted of PBMCs. The receptors come from a male donor in good health and CMV-seronegative.

This chain connects TRBV6-1 to TRBJ1-5, with 9 bases lining up with TRBD1. Germline values: CDR1 MNHNS, CDR2 SASEGT. This CDR3 contains 15 residues. V lost 9 bases, J lost 0 bases, and 6 bases stayed unmatched. The CDR3 coding sequence is TGTGCCAGTGGAGGACAGGGGTATAGCAATCAGCCCCAGCATTTT. Protein sequence: CASGGQGYSNQPQHF.

The gene calls are TRBV14 and TRBJ2-3; weak D call: TRBD1 (7 bases). The CDR3 spans 15 residues. The V end was cut by 3 bases, the J end by 4 bases, with 14 bases between. CDR1 SGHDN and CDR2 FVKESK come from the germline V gene. The CDR3 region has the DNA TGTGCCAGCAGCCAGAGGGCAGGGGGGCCAGATACGCAGTATTTT. Its translation: CASSQRAGGPDTQYF. The full variable domain, in which reference TRBV14 and TRBJ2-3 provide the parts outside the CDR3, is EAGVTQFPSHSVIEKGQTVTLRCDPISGHDNLYWYRRVMGKEIKFLLHFVKESKQDESGMPNNRFLAERTGGTYSTLKVQPAELEDSGVYFCASSQRAGGPDTQYFGPGTRLTVL.

The chain has TRBV7-7 and TRBJ2-1, with TRBD2 matching 12 bases. The germline V gene has CDR1 SSHAT and CDR2 FNYEAQ (reference sequence). This CDR3 is built from 15 residues. V shed 5 bases, J shed 8 bases, and the junction held 7 bases outside the gene matches. CDR3 sequence: CASSPTSGSSYEQFF. For the CDR3, the DNA is TGTGCCAGCAGCCCGACTAGCGGGAGTTCCTATGAGCAGTTCTTC.

This clone was found once. The V and J genes are TRBV5-4 and TRBJ2-7, with TRBD2 identical over 7 bases. V lost 4 bases to trimming and J lost 3 bases; unmatched junction nucleotides: 7. Germline values: CDR1 SGHNT, CDR2 YYREEE (reference sequence). The CDR3 length is 14 residues. The CDR3, as DNA: TGTGCCAGCAGCCCCAGCGGGGACCTCTACGAGCAGTACTTC. Translating gives CASSPSGDLYEQYF.

V and J are TRBV5-1 and TRBJ2-7; 8 bases are shared with TRBD1. Germline V gene sequence: CDR1 SGHRS, CDR2 YFSETQ. The V segment lost 4 bases and the J segment 1 base; nucleotides outside the gene matches: 7. The CDR3 is made up of 15 amino acids. Here the CDR3 DNA reads TGCGCCAGCAGCATCGGCTGGACAGGGTCCTACGAGCAGTACTTC. As protein: CASSIGWTGSYEQYF.

This chain connects TRBV15 to TRBJ2-5; weak D call: TRBD1 (6 bases). Matching the DNA end better, TRBJ2-7 makes the J call doubtful. Germline V CDR1 and CDR2: LNHNV, YYDKDF (reference sequence). The length of the CDR3 is 17 residues. CDR3 loop: CATSTRRNTGNPYEQYF. The CDR3 coding sequence is TGTGCCACCAGCACAAGAAGGAATACAGGGAACCCCTACGAGCAGTACTTC.

This sequence joins TRBV2 and TRBJ2-2; no firm D call. V dropped 2 bases and J dropped 1 base, with 11 bases sitting between them. Germline V gene sequence: CDR1 SNHLY, CDR2 FYNNEI. This CDR3 is built from 16 residues. Written as DNA, the CDR3 is TGTGCCAGCAGTGAAAGCACGCGGAGGAACACCGGGGAGCTGTTTTTT. This translates into CASSESTRRNTGELFF.

The chain links TRBV5-4 to TRBJ2-6; 9 positions agree with TRBD1. The CDR3 has 17 amino acids. V lost 4 bases to trimming and J lost 1 base; unmatched junction nucleotides: 6. Germline V CDR1 and CDR2: SGHNT, YYREEE (reference sequence). The CDR3 loop reads CASSAGTGTSGANVLTF. The CDR3 DNA sequence: TGTGCCAGCAGCGCCGGGACAGGGACATCTGGGGCCAACGTCCTGACTTTC.

The chain uses TRBV5-4 and TRBJ2-5; 8 nucleotides match TRBD2. The J segment lost 5 bases and the V segment lost 7 bases, leaving 13 bases of the junction unmatched. This CDR3 has 15 amino acids. CDR1 and CDR2 from the germline V gene are SGHNT and YYREEE (reference sequence). As DNA, the CDR3 is TGTGCCAGCCGCCCCCAGGGACTAGTCCTGGAGACCCAGTACTTC. This codes for CASRPQGLVLETQYF.

In nucleotides, the CDR3 is TGTGCCAGCAGCTCCCAGACCGGAGTAGCGGGGGGTGACGGGAACGAGCAGTACTTC. Translation gives CASSSQTGVAGGDGNEQYF. V and J are TRBV7-3 and TRBJ2-7, with 10 nucleotides matching TRBD2. Trimming at V came to 4 bases and at J to 5 bases, leaving 20 bases not matched to a gene. The CDR3 has 19 amino acids. The germline gives CDR1 SGHTA, CDR2 FQGTGA.

The chain has TRBV6-6 and TRBJ1-2; 8 bases fit TRBD1. With V trimmed by 5 bases and J by 4 bases, 3 bases remained unmatched. This CDR3 is 13 amino acids long. The germline V gene encodes CDR1 MNHNY and CDR2 SVGAGI (reference sequence). CDR3 in amino acids: CASSDRGFYGYTF. For the CDR3, the DNA is TGTGCCAGCAGTGACAGGGGCTTCTATGGCTACACCTTC.

The CDR3 sequence is CASSIKGALTTGELFF. The CDR3 DNA sequence: TGTGCCAGTAGTATAAAAGGAGCTTTGACGACCGGGGAGCTGTTTTTT. V is TRBV19 and J is TRBJ2-2; D gene unclear. Germline assignment: CDR1 LNHDA and CDR2 SQIVND (reference sequence). The CDR3 loop spans 16 amino acids. Trimming took off 2 bases at V and 5 bases at J, with 15 bases between the two ends. Full variable domain (rest looked up from reference TRBV19 and TRBJ2-2): DGGITQSPKYLFRKEGQNVTLSCEQNLNHDAMYWYRQDPGQGLRLIYYSQIVNDFQKGDIAEGYSVSREKKESFPLTVTSAQKNPTAFYLCASSIKGALTTGELFFGEGSRLTVL.

The chain employs TRBV6-1 and TRBJ2-7; 9 nucleotides agree with TRBD1. The trim removed 5 bases at V and 1 base at J, leaving 6 bases unmatched. The length of the CDR3 is 15 residues. The germline V gene encodes CDR1 MNHNS and CDR2 SASEGT. This chain's CDR3 is CASSPTGGPSYEQYF. In nucleotides, the CDR3 is TGTGCCAGCAGTCCTACAGGGGGCCCTTCCTACGAGCAGTACTTC.

This clone was picked up a small number of times. The chain's CDR3 is CASSDRQGDMTFF. In DNA, the CDR3 is TGTGCCAGCAGTGACCGACAGGGGGATATGACTTTCTTT. The chain is built from TRBV6-5 and TRBJ1-1, with TRBD1 identical over 9 bases. The V segment lost 5 bases and the J segment 12 bases; nucleotides outside the gene matches: 10. The CDR3 contains 13 residues. The germline V gene encodes CDR1 MNHEY and CDR2 SVGAGI.

This chain links TRBV5-1 with TRBJ2-7, with D possibly being TRBD1 (5 bases). The CDR3 has 14 amino acids. Between the trimmed V and J ends, which lost 4 bases and 2 bases, there was a span of 13 bases. Germline-derived CDR1 and CDR2 are SGHRS and YFSETQ. This CDR3 is CASSQGVLAYEQYF. The CDR3 DNA is TGCGCCAGCAGCCAAGGGGTTCTCGCCTACGAGCAGTACTTC. The full variable domain, rest sourced from reference TRBV5-1 and TRBJ2-7, is KAGVTQTPRYLIKTRGQQVTLSCSPISGHRSVSWYQQTPGQGLQFLFEYFSETQRNKGNFPGRFSGRQFSNSRSEMNVSTLELGDSALYLCASSQGVLAYEQYFGPGTRLTVT.

The CDR3 nucleotides read TGTGCCAGCAGTTTCACCGGGGGGCGGACCACCGGGGAGCTGTTTTTT. Encoded protein: CASSFTGGRTTGELFF. The chain is built from TRBV28 and TRBJ2-2; a possible D gene is TRBD2 (7 bases). The germline V gene encodes CDR1 MDHEN and CDR2 SYDVKM. This CDR3 has 16 residues. The V end lost 3 bases, the J end lost 4 bases, and 15 bases lay between the germline ends.

The V call is TRBV5-1, the J call TRBJ2-2; 9 bases fit TRBD1. The CDR3 runs 15 residues. Unmatched junction bases numbered 0, after V lost 0 bases and J lost 3 bases. From germline, CDR1 is SGHRS and CDR2 YFSETQ. The CDR3 DNA reads as TGCGCCAGCAGCTTGGGGACAGGGGACACCGGGGAGCTGTTTTTT. Its protein is CASSLGTGDTGELFF.